This T cell receptor beta chain was identified in a study of PD-1 blockade in classical Hodgkin lymphoma. Measured with immunoSEQ multiplex PCR; TCRdb has only the in-frame clones, and not every one. The repertoire holds 95,000 to 100,000 clones, with about 89% as singletons. Germline lookup yields CDR1 SGHNT and CDR2 YYREEE (reference sequence). CDR3 size: 16 residues. The V and J ends lost 4 bases and 0 bases respectively, with 14 bases between them. Relapses following autologous stem cell transplantation were seen in all patients, with brentuximab vedotin exposure varying. V is TRBV5-4 and J is TRBJ2-1; D perhaps matches TRBD1 (5 bases). The TCR sequence derives from a human donor with classical Hodgkin lymphoma. The sequencing used peripheral blood mononuclear cells (PBMCs), collected before the second cycle of nivolumab. CDR3 sequence (DNA): TGTGCCAGCAGCGTCCAGGGTTTAAGCTCCTACAATGAGCAGTTCTTC. The encoded protein is CASSVQGLSSYNEQFF.